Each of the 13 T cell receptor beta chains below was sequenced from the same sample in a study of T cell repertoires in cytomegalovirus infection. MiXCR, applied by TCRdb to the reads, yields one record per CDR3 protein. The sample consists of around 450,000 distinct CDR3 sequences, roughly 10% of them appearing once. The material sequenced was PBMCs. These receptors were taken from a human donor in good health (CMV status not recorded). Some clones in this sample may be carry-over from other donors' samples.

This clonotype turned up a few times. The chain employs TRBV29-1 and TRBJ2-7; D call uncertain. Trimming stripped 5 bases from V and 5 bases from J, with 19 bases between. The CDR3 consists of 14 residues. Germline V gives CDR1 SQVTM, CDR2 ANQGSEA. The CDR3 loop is CSVPSGGLFDEQYF. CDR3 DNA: TGCAGCGTTCCGTCGGGTGGGCTATTCGACGAGCAGTACTTC.

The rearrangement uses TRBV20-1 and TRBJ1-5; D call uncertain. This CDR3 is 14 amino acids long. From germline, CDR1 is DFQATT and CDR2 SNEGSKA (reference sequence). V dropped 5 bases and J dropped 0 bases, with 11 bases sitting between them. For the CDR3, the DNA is TGCAGTGCTCTACCTTTTATTAGCAATCAGCCCCAGCATTTT. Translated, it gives CSALPFISNQPQHF.

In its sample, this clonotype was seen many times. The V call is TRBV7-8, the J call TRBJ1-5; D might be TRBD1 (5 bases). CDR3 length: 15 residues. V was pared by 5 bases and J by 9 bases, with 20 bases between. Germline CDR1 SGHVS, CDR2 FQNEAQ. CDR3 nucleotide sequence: TGTGCCAGCAGCCCAGGGCCAACATATCTGGGGCCCCAGCATTTT. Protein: CASSPGPTYLGPQHF.

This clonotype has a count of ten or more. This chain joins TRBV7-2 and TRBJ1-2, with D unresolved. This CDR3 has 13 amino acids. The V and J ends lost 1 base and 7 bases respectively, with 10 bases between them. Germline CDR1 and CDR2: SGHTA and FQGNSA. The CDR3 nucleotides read TGTGCCAGCAGCTTAGGAGAGGGATCTGGCTACACCTTC. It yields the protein CASSLGEGSGYTF.

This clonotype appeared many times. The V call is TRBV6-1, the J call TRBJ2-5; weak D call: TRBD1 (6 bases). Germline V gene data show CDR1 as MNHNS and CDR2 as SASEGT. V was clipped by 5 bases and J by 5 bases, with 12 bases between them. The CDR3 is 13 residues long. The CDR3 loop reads CASSLGTSETQYF. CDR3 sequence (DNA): TGTGCCAGCAGTTTGGGGACATCCGAGACCCAGTACTTC.

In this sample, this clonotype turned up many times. The CDR3 region has the DNA TGTGCCAGCAGAACAGGGGACATTCAGTACTTC. As protein: CASRTGDIQYF. The chain carries TRBV6-2 or TRBV6-3 and TRBJ2-4; 7 bases are shared with TRBD1. V trimming: 6 bases; J trimming: 8 bases; junction bases outside the gene matches: 1. The CDR3 covers 11 residues. CDR1 is MNHEY and CDR2 is SVGEGT in the germline V gene.

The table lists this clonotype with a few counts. The CDR3 loop reads CASSQRTGSYGYTF. CDR3 coding DNA: TGTGCCAGCAGCCAACGTACAGGGAGTTATGGCTACACCTTC. The V call is TRBV3-1, the J call TRBJ1-2; D might be TRBD1 (6 bases). Trimming removed 2 bases from V and 5 bases from J, with 12 bases in between. The germline gives CDR1 LGHDT, CDR2 YNNKEL (reference sequence). The CDR3 has 14 amino acids.

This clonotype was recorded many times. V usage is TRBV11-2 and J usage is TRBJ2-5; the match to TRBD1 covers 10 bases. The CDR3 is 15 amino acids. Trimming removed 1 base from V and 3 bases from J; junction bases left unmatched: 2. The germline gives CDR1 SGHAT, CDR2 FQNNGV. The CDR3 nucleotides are TGTGCCAGCAGCTTAGTCGGGACAGGGGAAGAGACCCAGTACTTC. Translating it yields CASSLVGTGEETQYF.

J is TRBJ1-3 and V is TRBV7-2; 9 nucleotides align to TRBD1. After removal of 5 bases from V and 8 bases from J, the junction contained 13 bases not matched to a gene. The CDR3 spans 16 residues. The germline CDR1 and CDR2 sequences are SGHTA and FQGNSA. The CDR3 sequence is CASSLVQGAFGDTIYF. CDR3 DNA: TGTGCCAGCAGCCTCGTACAGGGGGCGTTTGGCGACACCATATATTTT. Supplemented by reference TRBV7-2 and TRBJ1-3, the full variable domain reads GAGVSQSPSNKVTEKGKDVELRCDPISGHTALYWYRQSLGQGLEFLIYFQGNSAPDKSGLPSDRFSAERTGGSVSTLTIQRTQQEDSAVYLCASSLVQGAFGDTIYFGEGSWLTVV.

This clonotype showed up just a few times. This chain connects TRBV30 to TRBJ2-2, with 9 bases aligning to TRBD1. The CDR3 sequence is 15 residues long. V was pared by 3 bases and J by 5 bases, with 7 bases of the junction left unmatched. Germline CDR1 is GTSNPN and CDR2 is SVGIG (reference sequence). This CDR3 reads CAWRETGGATGELFF. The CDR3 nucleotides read TGTGCCTGGAGGGAAACAGGGGGCGCAACCGGGGAGCTGTTTTTT.

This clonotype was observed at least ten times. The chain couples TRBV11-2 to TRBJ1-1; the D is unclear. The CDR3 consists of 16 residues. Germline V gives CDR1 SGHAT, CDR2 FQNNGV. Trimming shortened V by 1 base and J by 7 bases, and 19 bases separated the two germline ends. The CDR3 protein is CASSLGGEGLRFEAFF. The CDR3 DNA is TGTGCCAGCAGCTTAGGAGGTGAAGGGCTCCGATTTGAAGCTTTCTTT.

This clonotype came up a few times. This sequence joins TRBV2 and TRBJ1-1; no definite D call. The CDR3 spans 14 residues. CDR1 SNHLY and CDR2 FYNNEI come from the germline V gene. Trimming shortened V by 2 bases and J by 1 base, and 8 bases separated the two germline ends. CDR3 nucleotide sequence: TGTGCCAGCAGTGAAATTCGCAGGAACACTGAAGCTTTCTTT. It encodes CASSEIRRNTEAFF.

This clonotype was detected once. This CDR3 is CSATSGGSANVLTF. In nucleotides, the CDR3 is TGCAGTGCTACCTCGGGAGGGTCCGCAAACGTCCTGACTTTC. The chain combines TRBV20-1 with TRBJ2-6, with 8 bases lining up with TRBD2. The CDR3 runs to 14 residues. Germline V gene lookup returns CDR1 DFQATT and CDR2 SNEGSKA (reference sequence). With 4 bases clipped from V and 10 bases from J, the junction kept 9 bases outside the gene matches.